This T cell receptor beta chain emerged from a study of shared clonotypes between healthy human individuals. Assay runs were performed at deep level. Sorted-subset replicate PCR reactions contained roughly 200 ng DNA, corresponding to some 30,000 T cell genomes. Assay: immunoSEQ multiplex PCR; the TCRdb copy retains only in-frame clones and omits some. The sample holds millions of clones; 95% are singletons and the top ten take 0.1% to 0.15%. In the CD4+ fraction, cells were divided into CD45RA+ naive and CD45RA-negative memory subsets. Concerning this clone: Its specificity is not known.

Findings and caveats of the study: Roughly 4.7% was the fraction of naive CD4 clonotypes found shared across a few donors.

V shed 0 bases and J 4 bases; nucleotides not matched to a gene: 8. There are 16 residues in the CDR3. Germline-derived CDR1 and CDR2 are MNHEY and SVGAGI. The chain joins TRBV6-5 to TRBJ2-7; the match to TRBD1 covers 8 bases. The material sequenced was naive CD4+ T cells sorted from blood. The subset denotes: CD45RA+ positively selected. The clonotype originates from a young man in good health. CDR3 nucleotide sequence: TGTGCCAGCAGTTACTCCCCCACAGGGGGGACTTACGAGCAGTACTTC. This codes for CASSYSPTGGTYEQYF.